This TCR beta chain derives from a study of OX40 agonist ivuxolimab in advanced cancers. Describing the broader study: The costimulatory receptor OX40 (CD134) was targeted by ivuxolimab, a fully human IgG2 agonistic monoclonal antibody. The paper reports the monotherapy dose-escalation portion (N of about 51 patients) of the phase I ivuxolimab trial. Patients were allowed to have had prior anti-PD-1, anti-PD-L1 or anti-CTLA-4 therapy, and approximately 43% of the dose-escalation patients had previously received checkpoint inhibitors. Intravenous ivuxolimab was administered to patients every 2 weeks at six dose levels: 0.01, 0.1, 0.3, 1.5, 3 and 10 mg/kg. Partial responses occurred in three dose-escalation patients, of whom one had hepatocellular carcinoma and two had cutaneous melanoma. Peripheral TCRbeta sequencing aimed to test whether ivuxolimab altered TCR sequence diversity and caused clonal T-cell expansion. In the dose-escalation cohort, approximately 83% of patients were male, and the mean age was 60 years with a range of about 20 to 79. Of the roughly 51 dose-escalation patients, hepatocellular carcinoma was present in 19, melanoma in some 15, renal cell carcinoma in 9 and head and neck cancer in 9. Findings and caveats that apply to the study as a whole: The antigen specificity of the peripheral T cells that underwent clonal expansion was not determined. Low levels of normalized T-cell clonal expansion were also shown by some nonresponding patients. After ivuxolimab, CD8+ T cells had more expanded clones than CD4+ T cells on average. At doses of 0.1 to 3.0 mg/kg, clonal expansion of both CD4+ and CD8+ T cells in blood was seen between baseline and week 6. In the 0.1-3.0 mg/kg groups, partial responders had among the lowest normalized peripheral clonal expansion, particularly in CD8+ T cells.

For sequencing of the TCRbeta CDR3 region, genomic DNA was extracted from the sorted cells. TCRbeta CDR3 regions were sequenced using the immunoSEQ Assay. TCRdb retrieved this table from immuneACCESS and kept in-frame rearrangements only. Not all clones are present; in checked studies, unresolved V genes account for under half, and no reason is known for the remainder. Here the sample has around 69,000 clones; 84% occur a single time. The ten largest clonotypes hold about 1.7% of the sample. Patients with autoimmune disease history or receiving systemic immunosuppression were excluded from the trial. Peripheral blood for TCR sequencing was collected from all dose cohorts at baseline, on cycle 4 day 1, and on cycle 7 day 1. Samples came from an open-label, multicenter, first-in-human phase I dose-escalation trial of ivuxolimab. The trial enrolled adults with locally advanced or metastatic head and neck squamous cell, hepatocellular, melanoma or renal cell carcinoma. Before TCR sequencing, CD4+ T cells and CD8+ T cells from peripheral blood were sorted into separate populations.

V is cut by 6 bases and J by 0 bases, and the space between the germline ends is 15 bases. Taken from cysteine to phenylalanine, the CDR3 has 16 residues. Solely the CDR3 DNA is kept, with 48 bases framed from the first base. The germline V gene encodes CDR1 KGHSH and CDR2 LQKENI. For this clone: Its recognized antigen is unknown. Nothing much larger sits one base from this clone, and base qualities are not available.

The sequence links TRBV18 to TRBJ1-3, with an unclear D gene assignment. The TCR was taken from an adult with an advanced solid tumor such as melanoma, head and neck, liver or kidney cancer. Sequenced here: CD4+ or CD8+ T cells sorted from blood, sampled in a trial of the OX40 agonist ivuxolimab. CDR3 sequence: CASSADSPLSGNTIYF. The nucleotide sequence reads as follows: TGTGCCAGCTCGGCCGATAGTCCACTCTCTGGAAACACCATATATTTT.